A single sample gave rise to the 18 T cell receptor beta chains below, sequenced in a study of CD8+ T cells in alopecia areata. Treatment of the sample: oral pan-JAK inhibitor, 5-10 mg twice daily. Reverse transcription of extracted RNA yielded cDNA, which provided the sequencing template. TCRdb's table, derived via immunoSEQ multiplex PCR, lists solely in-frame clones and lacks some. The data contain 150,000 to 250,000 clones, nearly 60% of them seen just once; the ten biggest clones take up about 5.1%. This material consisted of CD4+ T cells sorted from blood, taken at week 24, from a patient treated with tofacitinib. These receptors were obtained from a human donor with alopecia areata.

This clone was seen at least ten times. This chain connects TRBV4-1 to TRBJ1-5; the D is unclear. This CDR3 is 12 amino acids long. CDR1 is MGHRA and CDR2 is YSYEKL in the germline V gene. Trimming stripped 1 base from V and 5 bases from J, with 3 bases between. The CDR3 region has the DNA TGCGCCAGCAGCCAAGTGGATCAGCCCCAGCATTTT. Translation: CASSQVDQPQHF.

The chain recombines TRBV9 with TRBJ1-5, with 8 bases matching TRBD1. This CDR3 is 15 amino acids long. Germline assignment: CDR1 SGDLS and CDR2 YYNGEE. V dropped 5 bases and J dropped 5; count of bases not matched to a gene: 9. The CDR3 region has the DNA TGTGCCAGCAGTGCGACTCAGGGGGCGGATCAGCCCCAGCATTTT. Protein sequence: CASSATQGADQPQHF.

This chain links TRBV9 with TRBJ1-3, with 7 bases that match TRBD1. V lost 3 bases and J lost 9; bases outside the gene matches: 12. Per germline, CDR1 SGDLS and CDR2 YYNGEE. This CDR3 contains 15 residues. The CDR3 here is CASSAMTGPQSTIYF. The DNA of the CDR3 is TGTGCCAGCAGCGCCATGACAGGGCCACAAAGCACCATATATTTT.

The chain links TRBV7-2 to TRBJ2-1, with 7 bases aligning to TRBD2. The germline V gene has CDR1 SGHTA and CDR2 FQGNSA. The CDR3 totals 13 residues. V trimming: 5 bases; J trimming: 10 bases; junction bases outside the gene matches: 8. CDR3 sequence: CASSRDYLSEQFF. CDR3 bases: TGTGCCAGCAGCCGGGACTACCTGTCGGAGCAGTTCTTC.

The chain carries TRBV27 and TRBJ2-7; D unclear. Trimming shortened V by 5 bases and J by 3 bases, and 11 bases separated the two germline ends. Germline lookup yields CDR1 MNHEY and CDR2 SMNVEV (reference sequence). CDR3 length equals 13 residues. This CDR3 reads CASSPYQDYEQYF. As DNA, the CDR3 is TGTGCCAGCAGTCCTTACCAAGACTACGAGCAGTACTTC.

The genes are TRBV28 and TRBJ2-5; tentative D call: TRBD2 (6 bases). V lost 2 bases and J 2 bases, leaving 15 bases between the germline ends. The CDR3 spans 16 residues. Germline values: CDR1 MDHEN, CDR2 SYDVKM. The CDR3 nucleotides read TGTGCCAGCAGTTTAGCGGGGCGGGACTTACAAGAGACCCAGTACTTC. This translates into CASSLAGRDLQETQYF.

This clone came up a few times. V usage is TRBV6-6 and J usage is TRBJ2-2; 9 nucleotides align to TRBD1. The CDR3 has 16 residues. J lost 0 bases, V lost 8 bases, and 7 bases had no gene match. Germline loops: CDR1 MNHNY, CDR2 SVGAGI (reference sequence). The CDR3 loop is CASRDRTGANTGELFF. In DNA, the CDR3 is TGTGCCAGCCGAGATCGGACAGGGGCGAACACCGGGGAGCTGTTTTTT.

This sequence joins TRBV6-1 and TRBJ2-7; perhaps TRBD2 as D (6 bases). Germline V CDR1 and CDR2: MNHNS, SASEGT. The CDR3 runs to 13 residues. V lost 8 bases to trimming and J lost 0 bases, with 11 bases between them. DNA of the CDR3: TGTGCCAGCCTGGGCGGGAACTCCTACGAGCAGTACTTC. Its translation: CASLGGNSYEQYF.

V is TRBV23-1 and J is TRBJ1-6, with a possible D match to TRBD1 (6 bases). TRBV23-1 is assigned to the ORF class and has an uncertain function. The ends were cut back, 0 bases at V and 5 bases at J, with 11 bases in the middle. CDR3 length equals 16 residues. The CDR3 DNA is TGCGCCAGCAGTCAATCAAGGGGGTCCCATAATTCACCCCTCCACTTT. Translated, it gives CASSQSRGSHNSPLHF.

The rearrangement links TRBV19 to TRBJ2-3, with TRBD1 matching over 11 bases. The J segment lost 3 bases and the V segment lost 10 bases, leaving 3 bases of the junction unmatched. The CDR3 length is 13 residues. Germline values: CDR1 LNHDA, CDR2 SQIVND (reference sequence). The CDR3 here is CATRDRGTDTQYF. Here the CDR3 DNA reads TGTGCCACCAGGGACAGGGGGACAGATACGCAGTATTTT.

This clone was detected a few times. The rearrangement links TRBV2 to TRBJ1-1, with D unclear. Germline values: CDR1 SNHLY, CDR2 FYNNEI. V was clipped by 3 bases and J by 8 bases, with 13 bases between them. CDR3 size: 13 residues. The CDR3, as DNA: TGTGCCAGCAGTGACGACGTTGAGAACGAAGCTTTCTTT. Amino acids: CASSDDVENEAFF.

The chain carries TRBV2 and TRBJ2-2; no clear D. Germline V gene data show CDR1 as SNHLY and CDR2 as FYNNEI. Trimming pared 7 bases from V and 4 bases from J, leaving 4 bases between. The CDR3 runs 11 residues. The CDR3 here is CASTATGELFF. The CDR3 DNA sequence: TGTGCCAGCACGGCCACCGGGGAGCTGTTTTTT.

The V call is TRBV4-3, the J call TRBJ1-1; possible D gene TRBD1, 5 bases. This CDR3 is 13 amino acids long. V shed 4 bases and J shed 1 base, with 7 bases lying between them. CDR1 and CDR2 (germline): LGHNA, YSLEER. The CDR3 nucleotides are TGCGCCAGCAGCCTGGACAAGAACACTGAAGCTTTCTTT. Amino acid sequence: CASSLDKNTEAFF.

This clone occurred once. Written as DNA, the CDR3 is TGTGCCAGCAGCCCCCTACCGGGACAGGGTCACACCGGGGAGCTGTTTTTT. Residues: CASSPLPGQGHTGELFF. The chain is built from TRBV4-2 and TRBJ2-2; 9 bases align to TRBD1. V was pared by 4 bases and J by 3 bases, with 9 bases of the junction left unmatched. CDR3 length: 17 amino acids. Germline CDR1 is LGHNA and CDR2 is YNFKEQ.

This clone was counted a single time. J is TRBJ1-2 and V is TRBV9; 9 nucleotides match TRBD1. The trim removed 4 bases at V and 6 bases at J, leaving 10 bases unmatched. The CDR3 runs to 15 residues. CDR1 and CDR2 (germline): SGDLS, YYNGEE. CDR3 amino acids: CASSLKLGQGDGYTF. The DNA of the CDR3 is TGTGCCAGCAGCCTTAAACTGGGACAGGGAGATGGCTACACCTTC.

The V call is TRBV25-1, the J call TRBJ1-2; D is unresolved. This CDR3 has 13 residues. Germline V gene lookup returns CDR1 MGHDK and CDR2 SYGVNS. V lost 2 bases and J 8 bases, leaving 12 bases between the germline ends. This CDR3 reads CASSEHPSRGYTF. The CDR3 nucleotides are TGTGCCAGCAGTGAACACCCCAGCCGAGGCTACACCTTC.

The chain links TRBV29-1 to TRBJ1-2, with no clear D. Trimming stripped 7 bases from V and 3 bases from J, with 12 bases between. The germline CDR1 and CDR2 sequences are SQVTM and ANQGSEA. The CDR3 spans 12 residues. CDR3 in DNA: TGCAGCGCCTTGATTGGGGACTATGGCTACACCTTC. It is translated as CSALIGDYGYTF.

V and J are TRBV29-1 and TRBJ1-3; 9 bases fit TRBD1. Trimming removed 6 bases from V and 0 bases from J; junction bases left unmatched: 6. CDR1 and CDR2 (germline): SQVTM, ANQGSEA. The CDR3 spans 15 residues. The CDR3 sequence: CSVGTGLHSGNTIYF. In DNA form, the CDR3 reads TGCAGCGTGGGGACAGGGCTCCACTCTGGAAACACCATATATTTT.